This TCR beta chain emerged from a study of Graves' ophthalmopathy and Graves' hyperthyroidism. RNA transcripts were the template, and TCR beta CDR3 regions were amplified from them. Second-round multiplex PCR came after first-round RT-PCR with HTBI primers. Each CDR3 protein gets one entry after TCRdb re-called the multiplex PCR reads with MiXCR. The sample lists about 500,000 distinct CDR3 sequences, about 40% seen once, with 3.5% to 5% in the top ten. CDR1 is LNHDA and CDR2 is SQIVND in the germline V gene (reference sequence). The CDR3 runs 12 residues. The ends were cut back, 11 bases at V and 0 bases at J, with 7 bases in the middle.

Sample: peripheral blood or thyroid tissue (not recorded which). This clonotype was obtained from an adult man with Graves' hyperthyroidism. J is TRBJ1-4 and V is TRBV19; D is unclear. The CDR3 loop is CAGIATNEKLFF. DNA of the CDR3: TGTGCCGGCATTGCAACTAATGAAAAACTGTTTTTT.